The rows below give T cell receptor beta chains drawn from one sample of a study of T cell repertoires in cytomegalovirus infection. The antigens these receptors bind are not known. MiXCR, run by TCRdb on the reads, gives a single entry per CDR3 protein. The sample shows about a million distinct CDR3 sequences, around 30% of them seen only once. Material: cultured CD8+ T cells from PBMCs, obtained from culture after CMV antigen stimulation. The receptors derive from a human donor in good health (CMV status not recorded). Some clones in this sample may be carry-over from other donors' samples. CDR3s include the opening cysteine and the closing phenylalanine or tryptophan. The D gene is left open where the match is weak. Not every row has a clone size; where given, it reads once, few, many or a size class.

cdr3_nt: TGTGCCAGCAGCTTTGGAGCGGGGGGGCCTAATGAGCAGTTCTTC
cdr3_aa: CASSFGAGGPNEQFF
clone_size: many
j_call: TRBJ2-1
d_call: TRBD2
v_call: TRBV7-2

cdr3_nt: TGTGCCAGCAGCAGGGAGCCCGGGGAGCTGTTTTTT
cdr3_aa: CASSREPGELFF
clone_size: few
j_call: TRBJ2-2
d_call: .
v_call: TRBV7-8

cdr3_nt: TGTGCCAGTAGTGAGCCGGGCCCAATTGAGGGCTACACCTTC
cdr3_aa: CASSEPGPIEGYTF
clone_size: few
j_call: TRBJ1-2
d_call: .
v_call: TRBV19

cdr3_nt: TGCGCCAGCAGCCAAGTTGGCGATGAGCAGTTCTTC
cdr3_aa: CASSQVGDEQFF
clone_size: .
j_call: TRBJ2-1
d_call: .
v_call: TRBV4-1

cdr3_nt: TGTGCCACCAGTGAGGGACAGGGGCACGCCAAAAACATTCAGTACTTC
cdr3_aa: CATSEGQGHAKNIQYF
clone_size: few
j_call: TRBJ2-4
d_call: TRBD1
v_call: TRBV24-1

cdr3_nt: TGTGTTAGTGCCTGGACAGGGGGCGCCGCACCAATGAACACTGAAGCTTTCTTT
cdr3_aa: CVSAWTGGAAPMNTEAFF
clone_size: .
j_call: TRBJ1-1
d_call: TRBD1
v_call: TRBV12-5

cdr3_nt: TGTGCCAGCAGCTTATCTTCTAGTCAGCCCCAGCATTTT
cdr3_aa: CASSLSSSQPQHF
clone_size: many
j_call: TRBJ1-5
d_call: .
v_call: TRBV7-2

cdr3_nt: TGCGCCACCCTCGACAGGGAGAACACTGAAGCTTTCTTT
cdr3_aa: CATLDRENTEAFF
clone_size: .
j_call: TRBJ1-1
d_call: TRBD1
v_call: TRBV4-1

cdr3_nt: TGTGCCAGCAGCTCGAGGGGGGGCCTCACAGATACGCAGTATTTT
cdr3_aa: CASSSRGGLTDTQYF
clone_size: many
j_call: TRBJ2-3
d_call: .
v_call: TRBV7-9

cdr3_nt: TGTGCCAGCAGGGGGGGACTAGCGGAGGTAGATACGCAGTATTTT
cdr3_aa: CASRGGLAEVDTQYF
clone_size: .
j_call: TRBJ2-3
d_call: TRBD2
v_call: TRBV7-6

cdr3_nt: TGCGCCAGCAGCCCCAGCTCGGGGGCCGGGGAGACCCAGTACTTC
cdr3_aa: CASSPSSGAGETQYF
clone_size: .
j_call: TRBJ2-5
d_call: .
v_call: TRBV4-1

cdr3_nt: TGCAGTGCTAGAGGGACAGCTCTCCAGTACGAGCAGTACTTC
cdr3_aa: CSARGTALQYEQYF
clone_size: .
j_call: TRBJ2-7
d_call: .
v_call: TRBV20-1

cdr3_nt: TGCGCCAGCTCAATGGCGGGGGCCCTGTATGAGCAGTTCTTC
cdr3_aa: CASSMAGALYEQFF
clone_size: .
j_call: TRBJ2-1
d_call: .
v_call: TRBV5-1

cdr3_nt: TGTGCCACCCCGGGACTAGCGGTTCGAGCCAAAAACATTCAGTACTTC
cdr3_aa: CATPGLAVRAKNIQYF
clone_size: few
j_call: TRBJ2-4
d_call: TRBD2
v_call: TRBV10-3

cdr3_nt: TGTGCCAGCAGTTCCGCCGGTGGGGGGGTGGCGAGCTATGGCTACACCTTC
cdr3_aa: CASSSAGGGVASYGYTF
clone_size: .
j_call: TRBJ1-2
d_call: .
v_call: TRBV7-3

cdr3_nt: TGTGCCAGCAGCATCTCCGGTGGACGGAACACCGGGGGGCTGTTTTTT
cdr3_aa: CASSISGGRNTGGLFF
clone_size: .
j_call: TRBJ2-2
d_call: .
v_call: TRBV13

cdr3_nt: TGTGTCTTAAGGGGGCCAGTCCCCCAGCCCCAGCATTTT
cdr3_aa: CVLRGPVPQPQHF
clone_size: few
j_call: TRBJ1-5
d_call: TRBD1
v_call: TRBV19

cdr3_nt: TGTGCCAGTACCACAGGGGGCAACGGCAACACTGAATCTTTCTTT
cdr3_aa: CASTTGGNGNTESFF
clone_size: .
j_call: TRBJ1-1
d_call: TRBD1
v_call: TRBV19